Reported below is one T cell receptor (beta chain). Per the germline V gene, CDR1 is MNHNS and CDR2 is SASEGT. The trim removed 5 bases at V and 0 bases at J, leaving 2 bases unmatched. The length of the CDR3 is 14 residues. Time point reported: after dendritic cell vaccination, including at tumor progression/relapse. The data stem from a study of glioma-infiltrating T cells after dendritic cell vaccination. Study-level background: Dendritic cell vaccine was injected intradermally three times, biweekly.

Primers: 60 V beta forward and 13 J beta reverse. Repertoires were generated with immunoSEQ multiplex PCR, while TCRdb's copy carries only in-frame clones and drops some. The repertoire includes tens of thousands of clones, roughly four fifths of them detected once, and 6% to 7.5% sits in the top ten. The sequence derives from a human donor with glioblastoma. The specimen was blood, collected after dendritic cell vaccination. This rearrangement joins TRBV6-1 to TRBJ2-7, with TRBD1 matching 9 bases. The CDR3 bases are TGTGCCAGCAGTCGGGACAGGGTCTCCTACGAGCAGTACTTC. As protein: CASSRDRVSYEQYF.